Each of the 13 T cell receptor beta chains below was sequenced from the same sample in a study of blood T cell repertoires in COVID-19. Libraries were prepared by immunoSEQ multiplex PCR; TCRdb keeps only in-frame clonotypes and omits some of them. The sample has over 25,000 clones, more than 85% seen once. The specimen sequenced was peripheral blood. Source of these receptors: a human donor in a cohort sampled during active COVID-19. The donor label of this sample is uncertain.

This clone turned up a few times. This chain links TRBV11-3 with TRBJ2-7, with 9 positions matching TRBD2. CDR1 SGHNT and CDR2 YENEEA come from the germline V gene. V dropped 1 base and J dropped 2; count of bases not matched to a gene: 3. This CDR3 contains 15 residues. CDR3 residues: CASSLVPSGTYEQYF. The CDR3 DNA follows: TGTGCCAGCAGCTTAGTCCCTAGCGGGACCTACGAGCAGTACTTC. The full variable domain, its missing parts supplied by reference TRBV11-3 and TRBJ2-7, is EAGVVQSPRYKIIEKKQPVAFWCNPISGHNTLYWYLQNLGQGPELLIRYENEEAVDDSQLPKDRFSAERLKGVDSTLKIQPAELGDSAVYLCASSLVPSGTYEQYFGPGTRLTVT.

This chain uses TRBV3-1 (or the pseudogene TRBV3-2) with TRBJ2-3; D not resolved. The V gene's germline CDR1 is LGHDT and CDR2 YNNKEL (reference sequence). This CDR3 is 14 amino acids long. Trimming took 5 bases from V and 5 from J, leaving 14 bases between them. CDR3 protein: CASSGGPRRDTQYF. CDR3 in DNA: TGTGCCAGCAGCGGCGGTCCACGGAGAGATACGCAGTATTTT.

V usage is TRBV24-1 and J usage is TRBJ2-3; D remains unclear. Trimming removed 4 bases at V and 4 bases at J, with 14 bases between. Germline V lookup: CDR1 KGHDR, CDR2 SFDVKD. The CDR3 loop spans 15 amino acids. Here the CDR3 reads CATSDPTQTADTQYF. CDR3 in DNA: TGTGCCACCAGTGACCCGACACAAACGGCAGATACGCAGTATTTT.

In the case of this clone: The junction shows a germline mismatch at one end, possibly a read error. J is TRBJ1-4 and V is TRBV6-5, with 7 bases fitting TRBD1. This CDR3 has 15 amino acids. CDR1 and CDR2 from the germline V gene are MNHEY and SVGAGI. DNA of the CDR3: TGTGCCAGCAGCTACTCGACAGGGAGTAATGAAAAACTGTTTTTT. As protein: CASSYSTGSNEKLFF.

The chain employs TRBV6-1 and TRBJ1-5; D is uncertain. V was trimmed by 2 bases and J by 3 bases, leaving 5 bases between them. CDR1 and CDR2 (germline): MNHNS, SASEGT. This CDR3 has 13 residues. CDR3 coding DNA: TGTGCCAGCAGTGAACAACTCAATCAGCCCCAGCATTTT. Translating gives CASSEQLNQPQHF.

The genes are TRBV5-1 and TRBJ1-6, with a tentative D call TRBD1 (6 bases). This CDR3 spans 15 amino acids. Trimming pared 0 bases from V and 10 bases from J, leaving 14 bases between. The germline V gene encodes CDR1 SGHRS and CDR2 YFSETQ. For the CDR3, the DNA is TGCGCCAGCAGCTTGGAGGGTCAGGGGAGATCACCCCTCCACTTT. As protein: CASSLEGQGRSPLHF. Using reference TRBV5-1 and TRBJ1-6 for the parts outside the CDR3, the full variable domain is KAGVTQTPRYLIKTRGQQVTLSCSPISGHRSVSWYQQTPGQGLQFLFEYFSETQRNKGNFPGRFSGRQFSNSRSEMNVSTLELGDSALYLCASSLEGQGRSPLHFGNGTRLTVT.

J is TRBJ1-2 and V is TRBV13; 9 positions match TRBD1. The CDR3 has 14 residues. Germline V gives CDR1 PRHDT, CDR2 FYEKMQ (reference sequence). The junction had 8 bases not matched to a gene; V was cut back by 5 bases and J by 7 bases. Here the CDR3 DNA reads TGTGCCAGCAGCACCACAGGGGGCTTGGGTGGCTACACCTTC. This translates into CASSTTGGLGGYTF. The whole variable domain, remainder taken from reference TRBV13 and TRBJ1-2, is AAGVIQSPRHLIKEKRETATLKCYPIPRHDTVYWYQQGPGQDPQFLISFYEKMQSDKGSIPDRFSAQQFSDYHSELNMSSLELGDSALYFCASSTTGGLGGYTFGSGTRLTVV.

The chain recombines TRBV20-1 with TRBJ2-5; 7 nucleotides match TRBD2. The CDR3 runs 13 residues. The ends lost 3 bases at V and 10 bases at J; junction bases unmatched: 11. Germline CDR1 reads DFQATT; CDR2 reads SNEGSKA (reference sequence). CDR3 coding DNA: TGCAGTGCTAGTCGGGGGGTGCGTCCTGGCCAGTACTTC. It codes for CSASRGVRPGQYF.

The chain uses TRBV2 and TRBJ2-1; the D gene is possibly TRBD1 (6 bases). The CDR3 covers 15 residues. Germline assignment: CDR1 SNHLY and CDR2 FYNNEI. With 4 bases removed from V and 8 bases from J, the gap between germline ends came to 18 bases. The CDR3 protein is CASSALGAGVDEQFF. Here the CDR3 DNA reads TGTGCCAGCAGTGCCCTGGGGGCTGGGGTCGATGAGCAGTTCTTC. The full variable domain, its missing parts supplied by reference TRBV2 and TRBJ2-1, is EPEVTQTPSHQVTQMGQEVILRCVPISNHLYFYWYRQILGQKVEFLVSFYNNEISEKSEIFDDQFSVERPDGSNFTLKIRSTKLEDSAMYFCASSALGAGVDEQFFGPGTRLTVL.

This clone showed up just once. This chain joins TRBV9 and TRBJ2-2, with TRBD2 matching over 13 bases. The CDR3 runs 19 residues. From germline, CDR1 is SGDLS and CDR2 YYNGEE. The J segment lost 2 bases and the V segment lost 4 bases, leaving 11 bases of the junction unmatched. The CDR3 spells CASSPRTSGSRLNTGELFF. For the CDR3, the DNA is TGTGCCAGCAGCCCTAGGACTAGCGGGAGTCGTTTAAACACCGGGGAGCTGTTTTTT.

V gene TRBV3-1 (or the pseudogene TRBV3-2) combines with J gene TRBJ1-1, with 8 bases that match TRBD1. The CDR3 contains 16 residues. Germline V gene data show CDR1 as LGHDT and CDR2 as YNNKEL (reference sequence). With V trimmed by 4 bases and J by 5 bases, 12 bases remained unmatched. The CDR3 sequence is CASSLGGQGPETEAFF. The CDR3, as DNA: TGTGCCAGCAGCCTAGGTGGACAGGGACCTGAGACTGAAGCTTTCTTT.

The chain links TRBV7-9 to TRBJ2-2; 10 bases map to TRBD1. In germline, CDR1 is SEHNR, CDR2 FQNEAQ (reference sequence). This CDR3 contains 15 residues. With 3 bases clipped from V and 3 bases from J, the junction kept 1 base outside the gene matches. For the CDR3, the DNA is TGTGCCAGCAGCTTCGGACAGGGGGACACCGGGGAGCTGTTTTTT. Amino acid sequence: CASSFGQGDTGELFF.

V gene TRBV30 combines with J gene TRBJ2-5, with 12 bases aligning to TRBD2. CDR3 length: 16 amino acids. V was clipped by 2 bases and J by 6 bases; unmatched bases: 10. Germline V lookup: CDR1 GTSNPN, CDR2 SVGIG (reference sequence). CDR3 DNA sequence: TGTGCCTGGAGTCCCGGGACTAGCGGGTATTGGAAGACCCAGTACTTC. Translating gives CAWSPGTSGYWKTQYF.